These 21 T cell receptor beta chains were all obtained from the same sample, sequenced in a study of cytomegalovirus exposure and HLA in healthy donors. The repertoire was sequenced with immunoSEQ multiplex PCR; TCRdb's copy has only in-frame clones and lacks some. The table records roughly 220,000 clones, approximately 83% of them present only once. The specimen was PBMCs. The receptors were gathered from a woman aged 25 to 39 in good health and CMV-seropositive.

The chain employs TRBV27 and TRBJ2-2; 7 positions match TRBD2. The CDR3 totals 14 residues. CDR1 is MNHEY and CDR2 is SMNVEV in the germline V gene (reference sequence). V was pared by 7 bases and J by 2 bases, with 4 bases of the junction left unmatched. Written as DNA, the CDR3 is TGTGCCAGCAAATGGGGGGGAAACACCGGGGAGCTGTTTTTT. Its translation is CASKWGGNTGELFF.

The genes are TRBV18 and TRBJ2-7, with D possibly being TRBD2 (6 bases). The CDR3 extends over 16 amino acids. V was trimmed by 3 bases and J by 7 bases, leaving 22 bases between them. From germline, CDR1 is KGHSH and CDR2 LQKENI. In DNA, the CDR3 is TGTGCCAGCTCACCCTCCTGGGGGGAGACGGTTGGAGAGCAGTACTTC. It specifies CASSPSWGETVGEQYF. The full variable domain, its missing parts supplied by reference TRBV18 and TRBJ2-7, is NAGVMQNPRHLVRRRGQEARLRCSPMKGHSHVYWYRQLPEEGLKFMVYLQKENIIDESGMPKERFSAEFPKEGPSILRIQQVVRGDSAAYFCASSPSWGETVGEQYFGPGTRLTVT.

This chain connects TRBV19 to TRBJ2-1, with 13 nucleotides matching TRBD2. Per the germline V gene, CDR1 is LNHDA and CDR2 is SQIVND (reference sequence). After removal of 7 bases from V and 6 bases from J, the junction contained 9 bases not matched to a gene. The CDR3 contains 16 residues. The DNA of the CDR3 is TGTGCCAGTACCACGACTAGCGGGAGGTCGCGCAATGAGCAGTTCTTC. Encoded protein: CASTTTSGRSRNEQFF.

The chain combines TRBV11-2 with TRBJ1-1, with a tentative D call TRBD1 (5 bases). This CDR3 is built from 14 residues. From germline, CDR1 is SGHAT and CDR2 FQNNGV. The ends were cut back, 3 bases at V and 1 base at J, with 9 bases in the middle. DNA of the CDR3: TGTGCCAGCAGCTTGGGACTCCGGAACACTGAAGCTTTCTTT. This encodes CASSLGLRNTEAFF.

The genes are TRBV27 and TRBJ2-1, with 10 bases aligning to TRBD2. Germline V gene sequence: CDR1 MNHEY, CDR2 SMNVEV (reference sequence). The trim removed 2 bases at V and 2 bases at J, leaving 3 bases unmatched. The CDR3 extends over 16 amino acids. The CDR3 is CASSLPLAGAYNEQFF. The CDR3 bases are TGTGCCAGCAGTTTACCCCTAGCGGGGGCCTACAATGAGCAGTTCTTC.

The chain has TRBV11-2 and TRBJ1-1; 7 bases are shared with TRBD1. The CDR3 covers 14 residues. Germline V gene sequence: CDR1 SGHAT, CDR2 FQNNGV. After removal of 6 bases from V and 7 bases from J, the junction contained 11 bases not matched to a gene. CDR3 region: CASRPILGQVEAFF. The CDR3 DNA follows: TGTGCCAGCAGACCCATCTTAGGACAGGTTGAAGCTTTCTTT.

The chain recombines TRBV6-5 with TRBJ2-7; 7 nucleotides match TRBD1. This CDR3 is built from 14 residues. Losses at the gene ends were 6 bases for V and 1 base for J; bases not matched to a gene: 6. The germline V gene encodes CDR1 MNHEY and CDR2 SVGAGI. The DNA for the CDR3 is TGTGCCAGCAGACCCTACAGGGGATCCTACGAGCAGTACTTC. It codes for CASRPYRGSYEQYF.

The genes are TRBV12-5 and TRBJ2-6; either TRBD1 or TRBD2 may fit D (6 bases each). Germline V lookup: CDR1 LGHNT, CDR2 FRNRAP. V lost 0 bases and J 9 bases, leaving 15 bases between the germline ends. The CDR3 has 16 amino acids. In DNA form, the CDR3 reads TGTGCTAGTGGTTTGGTAGTTTCAGGGGAGGTCAACGTCCTGACTTTC. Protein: CASGLVVSGEVNVLTF.

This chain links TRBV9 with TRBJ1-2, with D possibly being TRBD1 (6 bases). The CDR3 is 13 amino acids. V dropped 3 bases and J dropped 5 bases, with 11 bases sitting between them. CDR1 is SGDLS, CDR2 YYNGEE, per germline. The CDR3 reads CASSDDRGYGYTF. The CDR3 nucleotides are TGTGCCAGCAGCGACGATAGGGGGTATGGCTACACCTTC.

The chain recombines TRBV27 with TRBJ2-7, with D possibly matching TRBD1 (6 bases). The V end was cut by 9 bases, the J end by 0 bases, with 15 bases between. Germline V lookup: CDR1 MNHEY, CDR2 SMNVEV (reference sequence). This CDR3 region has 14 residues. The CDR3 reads CARCLGAASYEQYF. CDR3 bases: TGTGCCAGATGTCTGGGGGCAGCCTCCTACGAGCAGTACTTC.

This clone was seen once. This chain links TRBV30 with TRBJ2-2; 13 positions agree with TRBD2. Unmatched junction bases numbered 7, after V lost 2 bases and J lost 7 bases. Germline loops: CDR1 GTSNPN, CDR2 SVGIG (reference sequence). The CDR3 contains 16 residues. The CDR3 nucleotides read TGTGCCTGGAGTCTAACTAGCGGGAGGGCCTTCGGGGAGCTGTTTTTT. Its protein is CAWSLTSGRAFGELFF.

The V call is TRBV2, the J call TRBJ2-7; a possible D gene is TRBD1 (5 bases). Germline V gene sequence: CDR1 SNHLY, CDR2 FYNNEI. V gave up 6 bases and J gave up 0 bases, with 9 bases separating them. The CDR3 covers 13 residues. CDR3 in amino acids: CASSPRGSYEQYF. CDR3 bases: TGTGCCAGCAGCCCAAGGGGCTCCTACGAGCAGTACTTC.

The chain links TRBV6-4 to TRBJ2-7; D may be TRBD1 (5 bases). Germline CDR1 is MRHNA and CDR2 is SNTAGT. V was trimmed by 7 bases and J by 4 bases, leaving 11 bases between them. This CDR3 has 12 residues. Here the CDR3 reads CASTQALYEQYF. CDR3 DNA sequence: TGTGCCAGCACACAGGCCCTATACGAGCAGTACTTC.

DNA of the CDR3: TGTGCCAGCAGTTACAACCCGGACGGTTTACGCGTCCTGACTTTC. Translation gives CASSYNPDGLRVLTF. The chain links TRBV6-5 to TRBJ2-6, with D uncertain. The CDR3 extends over 15 amino acids. CDR1 and CDR2 (germline): MNHEY, SVGAGI. V gave up 2 bases and J gave up 12 bases, with 17 bases separating them.

The CDR3 region has the DNA TGTGCCAGTAAATTCGGCGGAAGAACTGGAAACACCATATATTTT. Protein product: CASKFGGRTGNTIYF. V is TRBV19 and J is TRBJ1-3; D gene uncertain. Germline V gene sequence: CDR1 LNHDA, CDR2 SQIVND (reference sequence). The CDR3 spans 15 residues. The V and J ends lost 7 bases and 2 bases respectively, with 15 bases between them.

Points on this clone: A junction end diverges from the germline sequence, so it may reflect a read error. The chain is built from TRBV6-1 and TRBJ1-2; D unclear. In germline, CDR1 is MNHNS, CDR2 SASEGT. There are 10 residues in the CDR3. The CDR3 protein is CASSEDGTDF. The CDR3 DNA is TGTGCCAGCAGTGAAGATGGTACAGACTTC.

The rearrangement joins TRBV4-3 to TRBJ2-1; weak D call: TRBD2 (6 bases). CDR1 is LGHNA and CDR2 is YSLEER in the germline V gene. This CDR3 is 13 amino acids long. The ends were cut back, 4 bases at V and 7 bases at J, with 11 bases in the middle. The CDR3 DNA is TGCGCCAGCAGCCTCCCACTAGCAAATGAGCAGTTCTTC. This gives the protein CASSLPLANEQFF.

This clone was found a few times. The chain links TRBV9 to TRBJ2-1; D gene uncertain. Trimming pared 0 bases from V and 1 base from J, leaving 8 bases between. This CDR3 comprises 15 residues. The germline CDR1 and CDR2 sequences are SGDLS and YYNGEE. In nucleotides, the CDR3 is TGTGCCAGCAGCGTAGCGAGAGAATCCTACAATGAGCAGTTCTTC. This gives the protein CASSVARESYNEQFF.

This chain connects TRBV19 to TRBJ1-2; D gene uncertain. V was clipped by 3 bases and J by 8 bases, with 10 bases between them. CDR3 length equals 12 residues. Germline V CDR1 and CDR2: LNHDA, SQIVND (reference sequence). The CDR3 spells CASSMADPGYTF. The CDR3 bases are TGTGCCAGTAGTATGGCAGACCCAGGCTACACCTTC.

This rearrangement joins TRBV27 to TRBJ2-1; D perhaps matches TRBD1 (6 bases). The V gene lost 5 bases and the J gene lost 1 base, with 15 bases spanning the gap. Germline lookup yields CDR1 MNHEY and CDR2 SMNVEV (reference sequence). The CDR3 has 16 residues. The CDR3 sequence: CASSVFTGKSYNEQFF. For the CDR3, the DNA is TGTGCCAGCAGTGTGTTCACAGGGAAGTCCTACAATGAGCAGTTCTTC.

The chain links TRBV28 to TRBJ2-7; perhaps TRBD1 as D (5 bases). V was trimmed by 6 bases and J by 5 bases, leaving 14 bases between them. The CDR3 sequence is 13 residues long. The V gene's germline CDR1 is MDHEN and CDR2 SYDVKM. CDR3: CASRFQGFNEQYF. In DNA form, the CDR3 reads TGTGCCAGCAGATTTCAGGGTTTTAACGAGCAGTACTTC. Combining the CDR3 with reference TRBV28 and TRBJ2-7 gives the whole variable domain DVKVTQSSRYLVKRTGEKVFLECVQDMDHENMFWYRQDPGLGLRLIYFSYDVKMKEKGDIPEGYSVSREKKERFSLILESASTNQTSMYLCASRFQGFNEQYFGPGTRLTVT.